This T cell receptor (beta chain) stems from a study of T cell repertoires in cytomegalovirus infection. Study in general: Public TCR beta signatures indicated both CMV infection and matching HLA type.

In this sample, this clonotype turned up a few times. Its specificity is unknown. TCRdb reprocessed the reads with MiXCR, giving one entry per CDR3 protein. Here the sample spans under 250,000 distinct CDR3 sequences, 9% to 15% being singletons. This CDR3 has 16 amino acids. Trimming pared 7 bases from V and 2 bases from J, leaving 18 bases between. Germline CDR1 is LNHDA and CDR2 is SQIVND (reference sequence). Whole-study findings and limits: Dominant in the ex vivo response were TCR beta clonotypes restricted by HLA-C and specific for CMV. Cumulative public TCR beta family frequency identified CMV carriers with the relevant HLA.

This TCR came from a human donor in good health (CMV status not recorded). Some clones in this sample may be carry-over from other donors' samples. Sequencing was performed on PBMCs. The gene calls are TRBV19 and TRBJ1-5, with D possibly TRBD1 on 5 matching bases. CDR3 in amino acids: CASNWGRGPGNQPQHF. The CDR3 DNA is TGTGCCAGTAATTGGGGACGTGGGCCCGGCAATCAGCCCCAGCATTTT.